These 23 T cell receptor beta chains came from one sample sequenced in a study of graft-versus-host responses after intestinal transplantation. Measured with immunoSEQ multiplex PCR; TCRdb has only the in-frame clones, and not every one. Among over 100,000 clones listed, 95% were seen once. These TCRs are of unknown antigen specificity. The sample consisted of unstimulated CD8+ T cells sorted from spleen or lymph node cells, taken before intestinal transplant. The receptors stem from a human donor who received an intestinal transplant.

The chain combines TRBV28 with TRBJ2-1; 7 bases line up with TRBD2. Germline values: CDR1 MDHEN, CDR2 SYDVKM. V trimming: 2 bases; J trimming: 11 bases; junction bases outside the gene matches: 6. This CDR3 has 13 amino acids. The CDR3 reads CASSLPPGGKQFF. The CDR3 DNA follows: TGTGCCAGCAGTTTACCCCCGGGGGGAAAGCAGTTCTTC.

This chain uses TRBV6-5 with TRBJ1-5; no firm D call. This CDR3 contains 12 residues. The germline V gene encodes CDR1 MNHEY and CDR2 SVGAGI. V lost 0 bases to trimming and J lost 7 bases, with 4 bases between them. The CDR3 is CASSYSAQPQHF. CDR3 in DNA: TGTGCCAGCAGTTACTCAGCACAGCCCCAGCATTTT.

The chain carries TRBV28 and TRBJ1-1; a weak D match, TRBD1 (5 bases). Germline V gene data show CDR1 as MDHEN and CDR2 as SYDVKM. CDR3 size: 12 residues. V lost 6 bases, J lost 4 bases, and 9 bases lay in between. For the CDR3, the DNA is TGTGCCAGCAGCCTCCAGGGCACTGAAGCTTTCTTT. It encodes CASSLQGTEAFF.

J is TRBJ2-3 and V is TRBV7-9, with TRBD2 identical over 9 bases. The CDR3 totals 15 residues. J was trimmed by 6 bases and V by 2 bases; bases with no gene match: 6. Per germline, CDR1 SEHNR and CDR2 FQNEAQ (reference sequence). The CDR3 here is CASSLTPSGKDTQYF. The CDR3 DNA is TGTGCCAGCAGCTTAACACCTAGCGGGAAGGATACGCAGTATTTT.

This chain joins TRBV19 and TRBJ1-1; 8 bases match TRBD1. CDR3 length: 15 residues. The J segment lost 1 base and the V segment lost 5 bases, leaving 6 bases of the junction unmatched. CDR1 is LNHDA, CDR2 SQIVND, per germline (reference sequence). This CDR3 is CASSPRDRGNTEAFF. The CDR3 DNA reads TGTGCCAGTAGTCCCCGCGACAGGGGGAACACTGAAGCTTTCTTT. Filled out from reference TRBV19 and TRBJ1-1, the complete variable domain reads DGGITQSPKYLFRKEGQNVTLSCEQNLNHDAMYWYRQDPGQGLRLIYYSQIVNDFQKGDIAEGYSVSREKKESFPLTVTSAQKNPTAFYLCASSPRDRGNTEAFFGQGTRLTVV.

The chain uses TRBV4-1 and TRBJ2-7; no reliable D call. This CDR3 is built from 15 residues. Germline-derived CDR1 and CDR2 are MGHRA and YSYEKL. The V and J ends lost 0 bases and 1 base respectively, with 10 bases between them. The CDR3 region has the DNA TGCGCCAGCAGCCAAGATGGTGCACGGTCCTACGAGCAGTACTTC. Protein product: CASSQDGARSYEQYF.

This clone showed up just a few times. The chain couples TRBV19 to TRBJ1-1, with D unclear. V lost 2 bases, J lost 4 bases, and 8 bases lay in between. This CDR3 contains 13 residues. CDR1 LNHDA and CDR2 SQIVND come from the germline V gene (reference sequence). CDR3: CASSIKHRTEAFF. The CDR3 region has the DNA TGTGCCAGTAGTATAAAGCATCGCACTGAAGCTTTCTTT.

The chain combines TRBV5-8 with TRBJ2-7; 9 bases line up with TRBD2. Germline V gene data show CDR1 as SGHTS and CDR2 as YDEGEE. V dropped 0 bases and J dropped 3; count of bases not matched to a gene: 4. This CDR3 has 15 residues. The DNA for the CDR3 is TGTGCCAGCAGCTTGGTGCGGGAGGGCCTCTACGAGCAGTACTTC. Translating it yields CASSLVREGLYEQYF.

This clone was detected once. The chain carries TRBV6-5 and TRBJ2-2; TRBD1 agrees at 8 bases. Looked up from germline, CDR1 is MNHEY and CDR2 is SVGAGI. The J segment lost 6 bases and the V segment lost 2 bases, leaving 5 bases of the junction unmatched. The CDR3 consists of 15 residues. CDR3 loop: CASSYAGGAAGELFF. The CDR3 DNA reads TGTGCCAGCAGTTACGCAGGGGGCGCGGCCGGGGAGCTGTTTTTT.

The V and J genes are TRBV19 and TRBJ2-7, with no clear D. Germline V gene data show CDR1 as LNHDA and CDR2 as SQIVND (reference sequence). There are 12 residues in the CDR3. Trimming left V 5 bases short and J 0 bases short, with 5 bases between. In nucleotides, the CDR3 is TGTGCCAGTAGTTCGAGCTCCTACGAGCAGTACTTC. Protein: CASSSSSYEQYF.

V and J are TRBV28 and TRBJ1-5, with D tentatively TRBD1 (6 bases). V was trimmed by 7 bases and J by 4 bases, leaving 17 bases between them. In germline, CDR1 is MDHEN, CDR2 SYDVKM. The CDR3 runs 15 residues. The CDR3 loop reads CASKRPGARNQPQHF. As DNA, the CDR3 is TGTGCCAGCAAGCGCCCAGGGGCGCGAAATCAGCCCCAGCATTTT.

A few counts support this clone. The gene calls are TRBV15 and TRBJ2-2; TRBD2 might be the D (5 bases). V lost 2 bases, J lost 3 bases, and 13 bases lay in between. The CDR3 runs to 16 residues. Germline CDR1 reads LNHNV; CDR2 reads YYDKDF (reference sequence). The CDR3 DNA reads as TGTGCCACCAGCAGATCCGCTAGCAGATACACCGGGGAGCTGTTTTTT. Its translation is CATSRSASRYTGELFF.

This clone was detected only once. The chain links TRBV18 to TRBJ2-7; D might be TRBD2 (6 bases). Trimming shortened V by 1 base and J by 2 bases, and 18 bases separated the two germline ends. Germline lookup yields CDR1 KGHSH and CDR2 LQKENI. CDR3 length: 17 residues. The CDR3 region has the DNA TGTGCCAGCTCACCACGGGGCGGTCCCACGGGGGCCTACGAGCAGTACTTC. The encoded protein is CASSPRGGPTGAYEQYF.

This sequence joins TRBV7-9 and TRBJ1-2; D not certain. This CDR3 is built from 15 residues. Germline CDR1 reads SEHNR; CDR2 reads FQNEAQ (reference sequence). Deletions cut 2 bases from V and 2 bases from J, with 12 bases between. CDR3 amino acids: CASSLYQDSNYGYTF. CDR3 nucleotide sequence: TGTGCCAGCAGCTTATATCAGGATTCGAACTATGGCTACACCTTC.

On this clone: This specimen includes other DNA sequences encoding the same CDR3. V gene TRBV27 combines with J gene TRBJ2-3; D uncertain. Germline V CDR1 and CDR2: MNHEY, SMNVEV (reference sequence). The CDR3 is 13 residues long. With 2 bases removed from V and 0 bases from J, the gap between germline ends came to 3 bases. This chain's CDR3 is CASSLRSTDTQYF. The CDR3 DNA reads as TGTGCCAGCAGTTTACGAAGCACAGATACGCAGTATTTT.

V gene TRBV28 combines with J gene TRBJ1-5; 7 bases agree with TRBD1. V was clipped by 9 bases and J by 4 bases; unmatched bases: 15. The CDR3 has 16 residues. From germline, CDR1 is MDHEN and CDR2 SYDVKM. The CDR3 DNA sequence: TGTGCCAGTCGGGCCCCCCGGGACAGCTATAATCAGCCCCAGCATTTT. It encodes CASRAPRDSYNQPQHF.

This chain connects TRBV27 to TRBJ2-7, with D possibly being TRBD2 (5 bases). V gave up 8 bases and J gave up 4 bases, with 9 bases separating them. The CDR3 is made up of 11 amino acids. CDR1 and CDR2 from the germline V gene are MNHEY and SMNVEV (reference sequence). The CDR3 sequence is CASGRRYEQYF. The CDR3 nucleotides read TGTGCCAGCGGAAGGAGGTACGAGCAGTACTTC.

V gene TRBV9 combines with J gene TRBJ1-2; 7 nucleotides match TRBD1. V lost 2 bases and J lost 8; bases outside the gene matches: 6. Per germline, CDR1 SGDLS and CDR2 YYNGEE. CDR3 length: 13 residues. The CDR3 DNA reads as TGTGCCAGCAGCGTGAGGGGGCGAGGAGGCTACACCTTC. It is translated as CASSVRGRGGYTF.

The V call is TRBV10-1, the J call TRBJ1-2; TRBD1 is a possible D gene (5 bases). Trimming took off 6 bases at V and 1 base at J, with 9 bases between the two ends. This CDR3 contains 13 residues. The germline V gene has CDR1 WNHNN and CDR2 SYGVQD (reference sequence). The DNA for the CDR3 is TGCGCCAGCAGCACACAGGTTAACTATGGCTACACCTTC. Protein product: CASSTQVNYGYTF.

This clone has just one count. The chain is built from TRBV7-9 and TRBJ1-1; 11 positions agree with TRBD1. V shed 5 bases, J shed 6 bases, and the junction held 11 bases outside the gene matches. Germline CDR1 is SEHNR and CDR2 is FQNEAQ (reference sequence). This CDR3 is 16 amino acids long. CDR3 DNA sequence: TGTGCCAGCAGCCTCATGGGACAGGGGGTTTTTGCTGAAGCTTTCTTT. Amino acid sequence: CASSLMGQGVFAEAFF.

The genes are TRBV5-4 and TRBJ1-1, with D perhaps matching TRBD1 (5 bases). V was shortened by 7 bases and J by 0 bases, with 16 bases between the two germline ends. The CDR3 totals 15 residues. Germline lookup yields CDR1 SGHNT and CDR2 YYREEE (reference sequence). Here the CDR3 DNA reads TGTGCCAGCCAAGAGGCAGGGTCGATGAACACTGAAGCTTTCTTT. Protein sequence: CASQEAGSMNTEAFF.

The sample holds one count of this clone. V is TRBV14 and J is TRBJ2-1; 12 nucleotides align to TRBD2. Trimming cost V 0 bases and J 0 bases; bases outside gene matches: 9. Germline CDR1 and CDR2: SGHDN and FVKESK. There are 20 residues in the CDR3. The CDR3 region is CASSQELWTSGNPSYNEQFF. CDR3 sequence (DNA): TGTGCCAGCAGCCAAGAGCTTTGGACTAGCGGGAACCCCTCCTACAATGAGCAGTTCTTC.

This chain links TRBV12-5 with TRBJ1-1, with D tentatively TRBD1 (6 bases). The CDR3 is 17 residues long. Per germline, CDR1 LGHNT and CDR2 FRNRAP. V lost 3 bases, J lost 4 bases, and 21 bases lay in between. CDR3 loop: CASGLAPTGAQVTEAFF. The CDR3 coding sequence is TGTGCTAGTGGTTTAGCACCTACGGGGGCGCAGGTCACTGAAGCTTTCTTT.